This passage covers 10 T cell receptor beta chains from one sample sequenced in a study of T cells in Graves' hyperthyroidism and ophthalmopathy. Regions amplified from RNA transcripts were the TCR beta CDR3 regions. TCR CDR3 underwent first-round RT-PCR with the HTBI primer set. Via MiXCR, TCRdb re-called the multiplex PCR reads, giving one row per CDR3 protein. The repertoire holds about 600,000 distinct CDR3 sequences, with 12% to 15% as singletons. What was sequenced was blood. These receptors came from a woman between 18 and 30 years old with Graves' ophthalmopathy.

This clonotype showed up many times. The V call is TRBV3-1, the J call TRBJ2-5; 9 positions match TRBD2. Germline V CDR1 and CDR2: LGHDT, YNNKEL (reference sequence). Trimming cost V 5 bases and J 5 bases; bases outside gene matches: 9. This CDR3 contains 15 residues. CDR3 in amino acids: CASSFVAGVGETQYF. The CDR3 region has the DNA TGTGCCAGCAGCTTTGTAGCGGGAGTGGGGGAGACCCAGTACTTC.

This clonotype was seen only a few times. The chain has TRBV19 and TRBJ1-5; 9 nucleotides match TRBD1. CDR3 length equals 15 residues. V was clipped by 6 bases and J by 3 bases; unmatched bases: 6. Germline V gives CDR1 LNHDA, CDR2 SQIVND (reference sequence). The CDR3 DNA sequence: TGTGCCAGTAGAGGACAGGGGCATTACAATCAGCCCCAGCATTTT. This gives the protein CASRGQGHYNQPQHF.

This clonotype was counted at least ten times. This chain joins TRBV20-1 and TRBJ1-2, with D unresolved. The CDR3 has 12 residues. V shed 6 bases and J shed 1 base, with 9 bases lying between them. The germline V gene encodes CDR1 DFQATT and CDR2 SNEGSKA (reference sequence). DNA of the CDR3: TGCAGTGCCAAGGACGGTAACTATGGCTACACCTTC. Its translation: CSAKDGNYGYTF.

For this clonotype: This may come from a read error, since a much larger clone is one base off. The V call is TRBV28, the J call TRBJ2-2, with 8 bases matching TRBD2. Looked up from germline, CDR1 is MDHEN and CDR2 is SYDVKM. The CDR3 contains 17 residues. V shed 5 bases, J shed 2 bases, and the junction held 10 bases outside the gene matches. CDR3 sequence: CASSLPAGALNTGELFF. CDR3 sequence (DNA): TGTGCCAGCAGTCTTCCAGCGGGAGCGCTAAACACCGGGGAGCTGTTTTTT.

This clonotype has ten or more counts. The V and J genes are TRBV6-1 and TRBJ2-4, with 9 bases identical to TRBD2. In germline, CDR1 is MNHNS, CDR2 SASEGT. The CDR3 extends over 17 amino acids. Trimming cost V 2 bases and J 0 bases; bases outside gene matches: 5. This CDR3 reads CASSERASGAAKNIQYF. The CDR3 DNA reads TGTGCCAGCAGTGAACGTGCTAGCGGGGCAGCCAAAAACATTCAGTACTTC.

The V call is TRBV6-1, the J call TRBJ1-4; 8 bases line up with TRBD1. The CDR3 totals 14 residues. CDR1 is MNHNS, CDR2 SASEGT, per germline. After removal of 4 bases from V and 8 bases from J, the junction contained 6 bases not matched to a gene. In DNA, the CDR3 is TGTGCCAGCAGTGGCAGACAGGGGAGGGAAAAACTGTTTTTT. It encodes CASSGRQGREKLFF.

This clonotype was seen more than once but under ten times. The chain couples TRBV18 to TRBJ2-5; D is unresolved. This CDR3 region has 12 residues. CDR1 KGHSH and CDR2 LQKENI come from the germline V gene. Trimming cost V 2 bases and J 3 bases, with 4 bases left between them. The CDR3 is CASSPSEETQYF. CDR3 nucleotide sequence: TGTGCCAGCTCACCATCAGAAGAGACCCAGTACTTC. Full variable domain (missing parts from reference TRBV18 and TRBJ2-5): NAGVMQNPRHLVRRRGQEARLRCSPMKGHSHVYWYRQLPEEGLKFMVYLQKENIIDESGMPKERFSAEFPKEGPSILRIQQVVRGDSAAYFCASSPSEETQYFGPGTRLLVL.

This chain joins TRBV12-3 or TRBV12-4 and TRBJ1-2, with a possible D match to TRBD1 (5 bases). Trimming shortened V by 6 bases and J by 7 bases, and 12 bases separated the two germline ends. CDR3 length: 12 residues. CDR3 region: CASSYDGGGYTF. The DNA for the CDR3 is TGTGCCAGCAGCTACGACGGGGGTGGCTACACCTTC.

This clonotype came up many times. V gene TRBV10-3 combines with J gene TRBJ2-3; D is ambiguous. Trimming pared 2 bases from V and 2 bases from J, leaving 8 bases between. Per germline, CDR1 ENHRY and CDR2 SYGVKD. The CDR3 totals 14 residues. In nucleotides, the CDR3 is TGTGCCATCAGTGAGGACGGATTCACAGATACGCAGTATTTT. Translation gives CAISEDGFTDTQYF.

This chain uses TRBV7-9 with TRBJ1-3; D is ambiguous. This CDR3 comprises 13 residues. Germline assignment: CDR1 SEHNR and CDR2 FQNEAQ (reference sequence). V lost 4 bases and J 2 bases, leaving 6 bases between the germline ends. The CDR3 loop is CASSSPPGNTIYF. In DNA, the CDR3 is TGTGCCAGCAGCTCCCCCCCTGGAAACACCATATATTTT.